This TCR beta chain was observed in a study of CD8+ T cells in alopecia areata. CD4+ cells from several patients were sorted into CD25+CD127- cells. Reverse transcription of extracted RNA yielded cDNA, which provided the sequencing template. Only in-frame clones appear in the TCRdb table, and some are missing; sequencing was by immunoSEQ multiplex PCR. The table lists approximately 13,000 clones, 50% to 60% of them singletons, with 3.9% in the top ten. The CDR3 spans 14 residues. J was trimmed by 7 bases and V by 8 bases; bases with no gene match: 9. Germline CDR1 MNHEY, CDR2 SVGAGI. In this sample, this clone turned up a few times.

J is TRBJ2-1 and V is TRBV6-5; 9 positions match TRBD1. This sequence was found in a human donor with alopecia areata. Sequencing input: CD4+ Tregs sorted from blood. This chain's CDR3 is CASPRDRDGNEQFF. CDR3 bases: TGTGCCAGCCCCCGGGACAGGGATGGGAATGAGCAGTTCTTC.